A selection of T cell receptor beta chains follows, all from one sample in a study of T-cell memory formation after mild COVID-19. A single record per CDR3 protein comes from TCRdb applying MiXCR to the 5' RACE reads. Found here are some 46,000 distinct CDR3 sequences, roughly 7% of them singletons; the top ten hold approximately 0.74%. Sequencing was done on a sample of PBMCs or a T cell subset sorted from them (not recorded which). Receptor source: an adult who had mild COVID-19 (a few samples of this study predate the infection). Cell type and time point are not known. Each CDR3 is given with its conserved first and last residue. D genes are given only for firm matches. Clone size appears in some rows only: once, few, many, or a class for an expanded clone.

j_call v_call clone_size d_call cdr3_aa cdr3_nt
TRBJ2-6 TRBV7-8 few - CASSPSEGRLSGANVLTF TGTGCCAGCAGCCCCTCCGAAGGCAGGCTCTCTGGGGCCAACGTCCTGACTTTC
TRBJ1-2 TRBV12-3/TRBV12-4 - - CASSKINYGYTF TGTGCCAGCTCCAAGATTAACTATGGCTACACCTTC
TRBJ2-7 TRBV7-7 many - CASSLDRDGEQYF TGTGCTAGCAGCTTAGATCGGGACGGCGAGCAGTACTTC
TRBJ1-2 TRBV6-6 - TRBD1 CASSYSMARDRGYGYTF TGTGCCAGCAGTTACTCGATGGCCCGGGACAGGGGCTATGGCTACACCTTC
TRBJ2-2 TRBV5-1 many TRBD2 CASSPTSVNTGELFF TGCGCCAGCAGCCCGACTAGCGTGAACACCGGGGAGCTGTTTTTT
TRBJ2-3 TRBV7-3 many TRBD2 CASSFLAGVDTQYF TGTGCCAGCAGCTTTCTAGCGGGAGTGGATACGCAGTATTTT
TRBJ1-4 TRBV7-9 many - CASSNQGSNEKLFF TGTGCCAGCAGCAATCAGGGGTCTAATGAAAAACTGTTTTTT
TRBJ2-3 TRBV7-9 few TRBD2 CASSQRTSGGNRVGTDTQYF TGTGCCAGCAGTCAGAGGACTAGCGGGGGTAACCGGGTTGGCACAGATACGCAGTATTTT
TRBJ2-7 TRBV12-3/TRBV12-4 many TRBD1 CASSFPGTGTYEQYF TGTGCCAGCAGTTTCCCTGGGACAGGCACCTACGAGCAGTACTTC
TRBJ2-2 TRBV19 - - CATSTLGGLGGELFF TGTGCCACCAGTACCCTAGGAGGTCTTGGCGGGGAGCTGTTTTTT
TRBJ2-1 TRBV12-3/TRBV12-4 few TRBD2 CASSPSGRNSYNEQFF TGTGCCAGCAGCCCTAGCGGGAGAAATTCCTACAATGAGCAGTTCTTC
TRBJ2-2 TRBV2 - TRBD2 CASRVEAGLAFAGELFF TGTGCCAGCAGGGTTGAAGCGGGACTAGCTTTTGCCGGGGAGCTGTTTTTT
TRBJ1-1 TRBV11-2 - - CASSFSRDERAFF TGTGCCAGCAGCTTTTCCCGGGACGAAAGAGCTTTCTTT
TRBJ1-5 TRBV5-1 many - CASSKDSNQPQHF TGCGCCAGCAGTAAGGATAGCAATCAGCCCCAGCATTTT
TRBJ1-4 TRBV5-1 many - CASSFGGSNEKLFF TGCGCCAGCAGCTTTGGGGGAAGTAATGAAAAACTGTTTTTT
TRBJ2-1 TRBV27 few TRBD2 CASSSAGGSYNEQFF TGTGCCAGCAGTTCTGCTGGCGGGAGCTACAATGAGCAGTTCTTC
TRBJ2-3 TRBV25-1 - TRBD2 CASSGWDYTDTQYF TGTGCCAGCAGTGGCTGGGACTACACAGATACGCAGTATTTT
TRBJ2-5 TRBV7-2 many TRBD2 CASSPASGTSGRAQETQYF TGTGCCAGCAGCCCAGCGTCCGGGACTAGCGGGAGGGCCCAAGAGACCCAGTACTTC
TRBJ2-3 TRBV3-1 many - CASSPRWTEFTDTQYF TGTGCCAGCAGCCCCCGATGGACCGAGTTCACAGATACGCAGTATTTT
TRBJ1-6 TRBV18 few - CASSLGGPDNSPLHF TGTGCCAGCTCACTCGGGGGTCCGGATAATTCACCCCTCCACTTT
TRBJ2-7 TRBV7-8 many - CASSLAPDGRYEQYF TGTGCCAGCAGCTTAGCACCTGACGGGCGCTACGAGCAGTACTTC
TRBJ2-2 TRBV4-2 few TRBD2 CASSQEAGLAGNVGELFF TGTGCCAGCAGCCAAGAAGCCGGACTAGCGGGGAATGTCGGGGAGCTGTTTTTT
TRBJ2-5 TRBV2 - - CASSEAGTSGETQYF TGTGCCAGCAGTGAAGCCGGCACGTCCGGGGAGACCCAGTACTTC
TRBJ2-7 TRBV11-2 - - CASSLLHTYEQYF TGTGCCAGCAGCTTACTGCATACCTACGAGCAGTACTTC
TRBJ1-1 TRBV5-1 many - CASSLGGMNTEAFF TGCGCCAGCAGCTTGGGAGGGATGAACACTGAAGCTTTCTTT
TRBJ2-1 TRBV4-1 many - CASSRTSSYNEQFF TGCGCCAGCAGCCGCACAAGCTCCTACAATGAGCAGTTCTTC
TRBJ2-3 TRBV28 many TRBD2 CAQQMAGEVDTQYF TGTGCCCAGCAGATGGCGGGAGAAGTGGATACGCAGTATTTT
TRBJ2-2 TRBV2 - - CASSERDRLGGELFF TGTGCCAGCAGTGAACGGGATAGACTAGGGGGGGAGCTGTTTTTT
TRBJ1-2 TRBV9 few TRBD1 CASTSRQGGYGYTF TGTGCCAGCACCTCGAGACAGGGTGGCTATGGCTACACCTTC
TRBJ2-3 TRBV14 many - CASSQDRATDTQYF TGTGCCAGCAGCCAAGATCGGGCTACAGATACGCAGTATTTT
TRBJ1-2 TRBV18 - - CASSPPRRTAYGYTF TGTGCCAGCTCACCACCAAGGAGGACAGCCTATGGCTACACCTTC
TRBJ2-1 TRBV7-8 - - CASSLEGAGPRGEQFF TGTGCCAGCAGCTTAGAAGGGGCGGGGCCCCGAGGGGAGCAGTTCTTC
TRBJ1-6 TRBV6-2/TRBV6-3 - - CARRQPPSSYNSPLHF TGTGCCAGAAGACAGCCGCCTAGCTCCTATAATTCACCCCTCCACTTT
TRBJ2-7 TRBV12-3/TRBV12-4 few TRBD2 CASSLGAGVGEQYF TGTGCCAGCAGTTTGGGAGCGGGAGTGGGGGAGCAGTACTTC
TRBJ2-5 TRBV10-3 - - CAISEPPQETQYF TGTGCCATCAGTGAGCCACCGCAAGAGACCCAGTACTTC
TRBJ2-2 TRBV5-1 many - CASSSILGSRELFF TGCGCCAGCAGCTCCATTTTGGGCAGCCGGGAGCTGTTTTTT
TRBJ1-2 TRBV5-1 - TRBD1 CASSLQGDGRDGYTF TGCGCCAGCAGCTTGCAGGGGGATGGAAGAGATGGCTACACCTTC
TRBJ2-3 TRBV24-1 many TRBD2 CATSDFGYSGRASDTQYF TGTGCCACCAGTGATTTCGGATACAGCGGGAGGGCCTCAGATACGCAGTATTTT
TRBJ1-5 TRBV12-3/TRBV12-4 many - CASSLYGNQPQHF TGTGCCAGCAGTTTATATGGTAATCAGCCCCAGCATTTT
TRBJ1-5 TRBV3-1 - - CASSHGDNQPQHF TGTGCCAGCAGCCACGGGGACAATCAGCCCCAGCATTTT
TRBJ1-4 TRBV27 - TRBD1 CASSFQTGGVGKLIF TGTGCCAGCAGTTTTCAGACAGGGGGCGTTGGAAAACTGATTTTT
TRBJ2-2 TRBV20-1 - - CSVRDLSRGDTGELFF TGCAGTGTCAGAGATTTGAGCAGAGGGGACACCGGGGAGCTGTTTTTT
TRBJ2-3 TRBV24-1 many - CATSDLPGNVAPDTQYF TGTGCCACCAGTGATTTGCCCGGAAATGTAGCCCCAGATACGCAGTATTTT
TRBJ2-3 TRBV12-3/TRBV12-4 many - CASTLDSSFTDTQYF TGTGCCAGCACCCTGGACAGCTCTTTCACAGATACGCAGTATTTT
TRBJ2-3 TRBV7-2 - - CASSFSHTDTQYF TGTGCCAGCAGCTTTTCTCACACAGATACGCAGTATTTT
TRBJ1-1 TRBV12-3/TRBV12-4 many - CASSRFRETEAFF TGTGCCAGCAGCCGATTTCGAGAGACTGAAGCTTTCTTT
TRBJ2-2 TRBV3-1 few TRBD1 CASSPPRTGAAGELFF TGTGCCAGCAGCCCTCCCAGGACAGGGGCGGCCGGGGAGCTGTTTTTT
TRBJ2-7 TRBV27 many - CASSFFSTDEQYF TGTGCCAGCAGTTTCTTTAGTACAGACGAGCAGTACTTC
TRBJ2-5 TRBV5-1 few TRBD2 CASSLIPTSGGETQYF TGCGCCAGCAGCTTGATCCCGACTAGCGGGGGAGAGACCCAGTACTTC